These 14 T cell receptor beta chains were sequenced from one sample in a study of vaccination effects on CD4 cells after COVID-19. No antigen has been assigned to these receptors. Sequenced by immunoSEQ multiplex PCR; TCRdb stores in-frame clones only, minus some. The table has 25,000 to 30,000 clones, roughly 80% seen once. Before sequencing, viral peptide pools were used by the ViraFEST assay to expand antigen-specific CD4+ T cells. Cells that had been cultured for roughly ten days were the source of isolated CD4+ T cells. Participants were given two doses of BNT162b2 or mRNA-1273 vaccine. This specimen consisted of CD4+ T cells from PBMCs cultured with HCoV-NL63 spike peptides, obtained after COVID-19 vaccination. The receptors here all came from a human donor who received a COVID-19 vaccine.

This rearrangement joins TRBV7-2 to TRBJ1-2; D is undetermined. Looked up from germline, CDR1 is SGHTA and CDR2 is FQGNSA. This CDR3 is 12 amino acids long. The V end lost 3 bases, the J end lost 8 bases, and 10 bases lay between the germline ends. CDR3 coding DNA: TGTGCCAGCAGCTTCCGTTCGCAAGGCTACACCTTC. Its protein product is CASSFRSQGYTF.

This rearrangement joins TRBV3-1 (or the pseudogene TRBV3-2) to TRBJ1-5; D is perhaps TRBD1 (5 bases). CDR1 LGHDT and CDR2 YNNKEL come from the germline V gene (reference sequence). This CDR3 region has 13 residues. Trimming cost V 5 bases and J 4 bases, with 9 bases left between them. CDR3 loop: CASSAPGNQPQHF. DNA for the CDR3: TGTGCCAGCAGCGCCCCAGGGAATCAGCCCCAGCATTTT.

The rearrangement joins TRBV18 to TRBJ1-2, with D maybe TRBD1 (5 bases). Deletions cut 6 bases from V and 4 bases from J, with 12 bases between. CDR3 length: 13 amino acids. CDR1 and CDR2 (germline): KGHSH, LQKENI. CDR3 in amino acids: CASSPDTRYGYTF. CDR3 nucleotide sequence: TGTGCCAGCTCGCCGGACACCCGCTATGGCTACACCTTC.

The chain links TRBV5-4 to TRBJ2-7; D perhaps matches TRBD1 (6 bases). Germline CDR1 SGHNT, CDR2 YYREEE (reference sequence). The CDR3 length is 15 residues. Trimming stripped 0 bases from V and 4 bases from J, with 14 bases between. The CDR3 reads CASSLGWSGAYEQYF. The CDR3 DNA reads TGTGCCAGCAGCTTGGGATGGTCAGGGGCGTACGAGCAGTACTTC.

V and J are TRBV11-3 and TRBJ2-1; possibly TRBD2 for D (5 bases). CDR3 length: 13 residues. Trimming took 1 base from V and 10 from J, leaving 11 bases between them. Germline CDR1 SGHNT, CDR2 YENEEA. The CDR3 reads CASSLGELEEQFF. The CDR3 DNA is TGTGCCAGCAGCTTAGGGGAGCTGGAAGAGCAGTTCTTC. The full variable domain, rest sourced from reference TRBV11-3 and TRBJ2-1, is EAGVVQSPRYKIIEKKQPVAFWCNPISGHNTLYWYLQNLGQGPELLIRYENEEAVDDSQLPKDRFSAERLKGVDSTLKIQPAELGDSAVYLCASSLGELEEQFFGPGTRLTVL.

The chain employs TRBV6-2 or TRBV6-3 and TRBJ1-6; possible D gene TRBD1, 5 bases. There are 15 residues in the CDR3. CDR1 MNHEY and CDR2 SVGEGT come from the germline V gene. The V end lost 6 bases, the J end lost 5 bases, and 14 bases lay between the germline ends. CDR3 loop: CASSPVGANNSPLHF. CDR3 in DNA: TGTGCCAGCAGCCCTGTCGGGGCAAATAATTCACCCCTCCACTTT.

The CDR3 protein is CASSLSPRGAYEQYF. The DNA of the CDR3 is TGTGCCAGCAGTTTATCGCCCAGGGGGGCCTACGAGCAGTACTTC. This chain connects TRBV27 to TRBJ2-7; a weak D match, TRBD1 (7 bases). V was clipped by 0 bases and J by 2 bases, with 11 bases between them. This CDR3 spans 15 amino acids. Germline CDR1 and CDR2: MNHEY and SMNVEV (reference sequence).

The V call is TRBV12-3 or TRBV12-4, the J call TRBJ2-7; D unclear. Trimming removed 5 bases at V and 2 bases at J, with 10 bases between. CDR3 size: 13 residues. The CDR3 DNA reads TGTGCCAGCAGTCTCCTCGAGGCCTACGAGCAGTACTTC. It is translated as CASSLLEAYEQYF.

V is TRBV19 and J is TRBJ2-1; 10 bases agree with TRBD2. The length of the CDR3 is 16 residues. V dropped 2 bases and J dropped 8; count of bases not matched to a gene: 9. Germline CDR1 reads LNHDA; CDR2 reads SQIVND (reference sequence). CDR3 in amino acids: CASSIPPSGSFYEQFF. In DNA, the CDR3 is TGTGCCAGTAGTATACCCCCTAGCGGGAGTTTTTATGAGCAGTTCTTC.

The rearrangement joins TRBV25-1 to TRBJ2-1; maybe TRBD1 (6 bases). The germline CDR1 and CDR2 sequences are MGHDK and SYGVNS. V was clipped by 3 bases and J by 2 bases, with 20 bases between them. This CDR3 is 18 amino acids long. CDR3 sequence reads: CASSDPRLTGLTYNEQFF. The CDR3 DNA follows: TGTGCCAGCAGTGACCCTCGTCTAACAGGGTTGACCTACAATGAGCAGTTCTTC.

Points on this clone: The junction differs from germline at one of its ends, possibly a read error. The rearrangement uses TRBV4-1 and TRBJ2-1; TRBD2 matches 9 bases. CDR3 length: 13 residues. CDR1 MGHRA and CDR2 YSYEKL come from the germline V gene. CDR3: CASSQDLSGRTLF. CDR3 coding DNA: TGCGCCAGCAGCCAAGATCTAAGCGGGAGGACCCTCTTC.

The CDR3 nucleotides are TGTGCCAGCAGCCTGACTAGCGGGAGGGCGGGCGGGGAGCTGTTTTTT. Protein: CASSLTSGRAGGELFF. V is TRBV9 and J is TRBJ2-2; 14 positions agree with TRBD2. The CDR3 has 16 amino acids. Germline values: CDR1 SGDLS, CDR2 YYNGEE. Trimming removed 4 bases from V and 7 bases from J; junction bases left unmatched: 6.

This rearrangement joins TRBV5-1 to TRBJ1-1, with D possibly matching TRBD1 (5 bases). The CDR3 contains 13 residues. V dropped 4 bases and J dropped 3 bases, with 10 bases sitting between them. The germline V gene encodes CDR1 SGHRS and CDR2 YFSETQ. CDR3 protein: CASSIQDDTEAFF. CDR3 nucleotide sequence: TGCGCCAGCAGCATACAGGACGACACTGAAGCTTTCTTT. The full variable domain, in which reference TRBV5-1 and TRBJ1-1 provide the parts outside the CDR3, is KAGVTQTPRYLIKTRGQQVTLSCSPISGHRSVSWYQQTPGQGLQFLFEYFSETQRNKGNFPGRFSGRQFSNSRSEMNVSTLELGDSALYLCASSIQDDTEAFFGQGTRLTVV.

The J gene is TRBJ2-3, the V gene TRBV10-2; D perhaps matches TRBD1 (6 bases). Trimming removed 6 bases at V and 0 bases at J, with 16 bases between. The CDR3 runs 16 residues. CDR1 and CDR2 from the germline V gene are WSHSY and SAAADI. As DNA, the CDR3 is TGCGCCAGCAGGGAGGATTGGGGGCTAAGCACAGATACGCAGTATTTT. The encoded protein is CASREDWGLSTDTQYF.